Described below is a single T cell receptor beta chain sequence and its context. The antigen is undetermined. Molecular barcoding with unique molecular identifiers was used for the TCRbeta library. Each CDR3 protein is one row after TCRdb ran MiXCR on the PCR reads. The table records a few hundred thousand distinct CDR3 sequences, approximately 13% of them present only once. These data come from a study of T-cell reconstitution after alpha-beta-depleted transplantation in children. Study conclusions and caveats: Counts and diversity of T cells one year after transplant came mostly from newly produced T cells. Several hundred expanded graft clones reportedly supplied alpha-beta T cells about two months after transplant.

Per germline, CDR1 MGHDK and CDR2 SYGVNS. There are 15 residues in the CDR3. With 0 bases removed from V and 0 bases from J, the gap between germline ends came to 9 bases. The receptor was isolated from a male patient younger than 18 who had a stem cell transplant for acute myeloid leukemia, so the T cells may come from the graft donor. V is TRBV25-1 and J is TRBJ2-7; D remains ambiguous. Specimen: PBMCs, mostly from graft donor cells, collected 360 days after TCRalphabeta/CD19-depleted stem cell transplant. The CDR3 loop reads CASSEYVGFSYEQYF. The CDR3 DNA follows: TGTGCCAGCAGTGAATATGTCGGCTTCTCCTACGAGCAGTACTTC.